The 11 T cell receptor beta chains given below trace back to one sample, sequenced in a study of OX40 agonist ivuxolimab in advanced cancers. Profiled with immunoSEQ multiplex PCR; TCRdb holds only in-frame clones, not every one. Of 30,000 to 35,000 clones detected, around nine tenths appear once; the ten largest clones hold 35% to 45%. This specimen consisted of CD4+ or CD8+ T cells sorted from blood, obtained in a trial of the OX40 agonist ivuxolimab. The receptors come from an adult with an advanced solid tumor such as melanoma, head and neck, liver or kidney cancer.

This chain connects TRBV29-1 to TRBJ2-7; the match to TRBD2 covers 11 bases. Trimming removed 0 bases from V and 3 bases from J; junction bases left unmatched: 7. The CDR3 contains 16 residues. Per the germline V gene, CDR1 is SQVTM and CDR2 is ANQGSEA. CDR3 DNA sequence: TGCAGCGTTGAAGACGACTCCGGGACTAGCGGCTACGAGCAGTACTTC. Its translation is CSVEDDSGTSGYEQYF.

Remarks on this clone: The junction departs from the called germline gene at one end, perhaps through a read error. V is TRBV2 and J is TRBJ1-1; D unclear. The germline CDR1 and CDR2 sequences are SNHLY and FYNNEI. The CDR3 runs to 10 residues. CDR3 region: CASTLREQRF. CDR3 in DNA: TGTGCCAGCACCCTAAGGGAACAACGGTTT.

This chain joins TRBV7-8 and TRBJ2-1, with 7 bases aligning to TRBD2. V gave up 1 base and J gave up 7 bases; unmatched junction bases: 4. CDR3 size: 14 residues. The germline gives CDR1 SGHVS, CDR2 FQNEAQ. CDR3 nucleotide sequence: TGTGCCAGCAGCTTAGGGACTAGATTAAATGAGCAGTTCTTC. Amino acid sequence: CASSLGTRLNEQFF.

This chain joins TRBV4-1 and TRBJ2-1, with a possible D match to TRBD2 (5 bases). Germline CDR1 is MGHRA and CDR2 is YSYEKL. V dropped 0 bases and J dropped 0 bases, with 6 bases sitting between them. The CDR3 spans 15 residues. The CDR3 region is CASSQEGSSYNEQFF. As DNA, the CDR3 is TGCGCCAGCAGCCAAGAGGGGAGCTCCTACAATGAGCAGTTCTTC.

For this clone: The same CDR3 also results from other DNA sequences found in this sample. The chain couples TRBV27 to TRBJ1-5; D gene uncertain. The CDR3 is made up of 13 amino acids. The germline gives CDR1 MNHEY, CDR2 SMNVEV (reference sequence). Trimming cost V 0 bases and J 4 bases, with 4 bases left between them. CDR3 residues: CASSLSGNQPQHF. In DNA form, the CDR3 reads TGTGCCAGCAGTTTATCGGGGAATCAGCCCCAGCATTTT.

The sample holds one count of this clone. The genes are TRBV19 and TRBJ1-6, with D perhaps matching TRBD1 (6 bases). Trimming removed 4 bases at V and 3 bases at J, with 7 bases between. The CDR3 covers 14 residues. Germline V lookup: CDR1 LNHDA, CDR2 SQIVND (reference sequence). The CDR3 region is CASSRTDYNSPLHF. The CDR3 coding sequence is TGTGCCAGTAGTAGGACAGACTATAATTCACCCCTCCACTTT.

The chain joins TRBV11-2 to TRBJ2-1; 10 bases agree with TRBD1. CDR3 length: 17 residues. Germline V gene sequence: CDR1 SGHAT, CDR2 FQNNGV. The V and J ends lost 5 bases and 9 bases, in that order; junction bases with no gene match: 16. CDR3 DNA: TGTGCCAGCAGCCCAAATAAGGGGACAGGGGAAACGGGTGAGCAGTTCTTC. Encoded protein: CASSPNKGTGETGEQFF.

The CDR3 sequence is CASSSGGPNEQYF. The CDR3 DNA sequence: TGTGCCAGCAGCTCGGGGGGACCCAACGAGCAGTACTTC. The chain recombines TRBV5-6 with TRBJ2-7, with 7 bases fitting TRBD2. After removal of 3 bases from V and 5 bases from J, the junction contained 5 bases not matched to a gene. This CDR3 spans 13 amino acids. Germline assignment: CDR1 SGHDT and CDR2 YYEEEE.

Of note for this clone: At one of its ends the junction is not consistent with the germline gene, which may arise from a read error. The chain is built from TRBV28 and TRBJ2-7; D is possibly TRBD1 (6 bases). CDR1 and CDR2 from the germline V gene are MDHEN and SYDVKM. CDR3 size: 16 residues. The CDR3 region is CASSPNPGTYSYGQYF. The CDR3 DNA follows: TGTGCCAGCAGCCCGAATCCCGGGACATACTCCTACGGGCAGTACTTC.

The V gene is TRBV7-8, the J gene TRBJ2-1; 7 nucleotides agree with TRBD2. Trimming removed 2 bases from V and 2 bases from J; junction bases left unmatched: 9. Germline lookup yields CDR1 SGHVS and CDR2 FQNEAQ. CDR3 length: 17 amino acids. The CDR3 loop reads CASSLIRGGGAYNEQFF. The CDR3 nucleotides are TGTGCCAGCAGCTTAATTAGGGGCGGGGGAGCCTACAATGAGCAGTTCTTC.

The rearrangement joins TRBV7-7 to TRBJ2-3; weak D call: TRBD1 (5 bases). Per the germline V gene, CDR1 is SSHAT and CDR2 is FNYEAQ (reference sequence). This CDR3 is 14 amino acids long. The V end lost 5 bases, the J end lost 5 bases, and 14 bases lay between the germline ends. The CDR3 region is CASSRTGAIDTQYF. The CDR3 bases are TGTGCCAGCAGCCGTACTGGGGCAATAGATACGCAGTATTTT.